The clone carrying this TCR beta chain was counted once. What it binds is not known. The data stem from a study of T cell responses to AZD1222 COVID-19 vaccine. Study-wide background: Recipients boosted at about 4 weeks or about 12 weeks are pooled.

The study, taken as a whole, reports: Among vaccine-associated CD4 TCRs, coverage spanned spike, with dominance at 160-218 and 743-854.

Measured with immunoSEQ multiplex PCR; TCRdb has only the in-frame clones, and not every one. The sample includes roughly 180,000 clones, around 89% seen only once; the top ten take 6.9%. This receptor was identified in an adult in good health. This specimen consisted of peripheral blood, obtained on day 0 of AZD1222 vaccination.

As DNA, the CDR3 is TGCGCCAGCAGCCAAGGGCGTGGGCCGCTAAATTCACCCCTCCACTTT. It encodes CASSQGRGPLNSPLHF. The rearrangement joins TRBV4-1 to TRBJ1-6; D is ambiguous. The CDR3 runs to 16 residues. Per the germline V gene, CDR1 is MGHRA and CDR2 is YSYEKL. V lost 1 base, J lost 7 bases, and 14 bases lay in between.